This paragraph reports one T cell receptor (beta chain). What it recognizes is unknown. PCR amplification relied on 60 Vbeta primers (plus 13 Jbeta primers). Here immunoSEQ multiplex PCR was the method, and the copy in TCRdb shows in-frame clones only, minus some. The sample lists under 85,000 clones, roughly 70% occurring once. This specimen belongs to a study of cytomegalovirus exposure and HLA in healthy donors. Looking at the study overall: Unique TCR beta sequences numbering some 110 million came from roughly 180 million T cells in an earlier analysis. About 85 million unique TCR sequences came from HLA-typed donors in an early release. Study-wide results and limits: In a later analysis, CMV-associated beta chains were mostly HLA-associated, it appeared. In a later analysis, at a false discovery rate of 0.05, approximately 16,000 TCR beta sequences were associated with HLA alleles.

Germline CDR1 MNHEY, CDR2 SMNVEV (reference sequence). Trimming removed 4 bases from V and 2 bases from J, with 9 bases in between. The CDR3 runs 14 residues. The sequencing sample was made of PBMCs. The origin of this receptor is a woman between 25 and 40 years old in good health and CMV-seronegative. This chain links TRBV27 with TRBJ1-5; D unresolved. Here the CDR3 reads CASSYIGGNQPQHF. The DNA for the CDR3 is TGTGCCAGCAGTTACATCGGAGGCAATCAGCCCCAGCATTTT.